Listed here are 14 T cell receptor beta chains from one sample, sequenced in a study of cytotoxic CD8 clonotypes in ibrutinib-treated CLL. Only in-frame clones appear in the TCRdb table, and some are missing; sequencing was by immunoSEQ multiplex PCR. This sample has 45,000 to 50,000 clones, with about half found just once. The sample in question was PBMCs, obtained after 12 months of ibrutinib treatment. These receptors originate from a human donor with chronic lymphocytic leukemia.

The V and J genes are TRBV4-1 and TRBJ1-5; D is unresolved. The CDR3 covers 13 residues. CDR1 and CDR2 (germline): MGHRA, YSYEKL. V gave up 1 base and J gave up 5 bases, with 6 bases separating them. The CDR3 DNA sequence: TGCGCCAGCAGCCAAGCCGGGGATCAGCCCCAGCATTTT. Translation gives CASSQAGDQPQHF.

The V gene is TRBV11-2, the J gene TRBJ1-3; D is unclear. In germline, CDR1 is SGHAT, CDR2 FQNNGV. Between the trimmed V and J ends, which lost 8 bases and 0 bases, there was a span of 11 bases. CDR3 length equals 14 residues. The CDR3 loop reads CASVETRSGNTIYF. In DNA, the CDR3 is TGTGCCAGCGTCGAGACACGCTCTGGAAACACCATATATTTT.

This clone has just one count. The CDR3 DNA follows: TGTGCCAGCAGCGTAAATAGCGGGAGCTCCTACGAGCAGTACTTC. This encodes CASSVNSGSSYEQYF. The chain employs TRBV9 and TRBJ2-7, with 9 bases lining up with TRBD2. Germline CDR1 and CDR2: SGDLS and YYNGEE. The CDR3 consists of 15 residues. Trimming cost V 1 base and J 0 bases; bases outside gene matches: 2.

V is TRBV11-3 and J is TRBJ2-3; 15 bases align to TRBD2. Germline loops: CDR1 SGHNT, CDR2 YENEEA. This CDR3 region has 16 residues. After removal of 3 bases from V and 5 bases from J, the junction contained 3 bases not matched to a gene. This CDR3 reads CASSFGLAGGGDTQYF. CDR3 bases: TGTGCCAGCAGCTTCGGACTAGCGGGAGGGGGAGATACGCAGTATTTT.

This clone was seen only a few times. The CDR3 sequence is CASVPTPGNTGELFF. Here the CDR3 DNA reads TGTGCCAGCGTCCCTACCCCAGGGAACACCGGGGAGCTGTTTTTT. V and J are TRBV2 and TRBJ2-2; D remains ambiguous. Looked up from germline, CDR1 is SNHLY and CDR2 is FYNNEI. This CDR3 has 15 amino acids. V lost 8 bases and J 1 base, leaving 14 bases between the germline ends.

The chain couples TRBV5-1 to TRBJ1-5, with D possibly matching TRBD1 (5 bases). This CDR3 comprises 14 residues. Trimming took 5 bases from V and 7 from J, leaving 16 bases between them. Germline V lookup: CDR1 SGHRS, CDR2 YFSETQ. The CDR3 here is CASRSGAEEQPQHF. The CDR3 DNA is TGCGCCAGCAGATCCGGGGCTGAGGAGCAGCCCCAGCATTTT.

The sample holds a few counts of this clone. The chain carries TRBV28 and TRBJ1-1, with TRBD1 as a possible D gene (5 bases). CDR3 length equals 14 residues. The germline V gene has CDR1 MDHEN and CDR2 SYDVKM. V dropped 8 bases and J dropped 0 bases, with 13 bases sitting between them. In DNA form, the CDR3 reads TGTGCCAGCCGGGGGGGTCAGTTGAACACTGAAGCTTTCTTT. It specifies CASRGGQLNTEAFF.

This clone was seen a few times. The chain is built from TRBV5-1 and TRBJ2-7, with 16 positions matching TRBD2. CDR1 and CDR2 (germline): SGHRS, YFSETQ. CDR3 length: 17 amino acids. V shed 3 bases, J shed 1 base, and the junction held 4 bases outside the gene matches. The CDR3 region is CASSSGTSGRESYEQYF. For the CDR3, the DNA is TGCGCCAGCAGCTCTGGGACTAGCGGGAGGGAGTCCTACGAGCAGTACTTC.

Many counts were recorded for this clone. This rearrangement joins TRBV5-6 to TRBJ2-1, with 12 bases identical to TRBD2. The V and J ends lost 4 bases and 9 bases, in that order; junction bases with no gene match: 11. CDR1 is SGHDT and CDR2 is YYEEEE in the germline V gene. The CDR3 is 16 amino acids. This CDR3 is CASSPAGASGRGEQFF. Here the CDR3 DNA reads TGTGCCAGCAGCCCGGCGGGGGCTAGCGGGAGGGGTGAGCAGTTCTTC. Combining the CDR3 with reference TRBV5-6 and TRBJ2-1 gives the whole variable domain DAGVTQSPTHLIKTRGQQVTLRCSPKSGHDTVSWYQQALGQGPQFIFQYYEEEERQRGNFPDRFSGHQFPNYSSELNVNALLLGDSALYLCASSPAGASGRGEQFFGPGTRLTVL.

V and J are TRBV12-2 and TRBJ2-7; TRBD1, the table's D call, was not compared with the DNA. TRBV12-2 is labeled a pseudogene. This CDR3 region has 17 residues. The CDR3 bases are TGTGCAAGTCGCTTCCTTAGCTGGGGCGGCGGCGAGTACGAGCAGTACTTC. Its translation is CASRFLSWGGGEYEQYF.

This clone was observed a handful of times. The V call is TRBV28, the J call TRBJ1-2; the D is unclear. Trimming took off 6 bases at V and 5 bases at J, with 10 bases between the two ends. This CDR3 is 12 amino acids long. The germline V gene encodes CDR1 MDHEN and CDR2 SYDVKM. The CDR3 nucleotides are TGTGCCAGCAGCGATGGTCAGTATGGCTACACCTTC. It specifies CASSDGQYGYTF.

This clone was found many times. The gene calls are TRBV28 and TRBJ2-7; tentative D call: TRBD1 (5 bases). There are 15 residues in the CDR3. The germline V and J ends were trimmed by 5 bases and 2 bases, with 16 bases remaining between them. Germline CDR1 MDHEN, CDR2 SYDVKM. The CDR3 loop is CASSTPQDMTYEQYF. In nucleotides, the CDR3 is TGTGCCAGCAGTACCCCGCAGGACATGACCTACGAGCAGTACTTC.

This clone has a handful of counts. The CDR3 reads CASSSGTSGSYEQYF. In DNA form, the CDR3 reads TGTGCCAGCAGCTCCGGGACTAGCGGTTCCTACGAGCAGTACTTC. The chain recombines TRBV27 with TRBJ2-7; the match to TRBD2 covers 11 bases. CDR1 and CDR2 (germline): MNHEY, SMNVEV (reference sequence). The length of the CDR3 is 15 residues. After removal of 6 bases from V and 1 base from J, the junction contained 5 bases not matched to a gene.

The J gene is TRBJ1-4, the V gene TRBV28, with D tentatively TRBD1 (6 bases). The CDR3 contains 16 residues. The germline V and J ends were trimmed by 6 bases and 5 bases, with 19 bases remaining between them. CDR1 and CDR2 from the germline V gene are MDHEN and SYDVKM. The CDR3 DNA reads TGTGCCAGCAGCCTAGCGCAGGGGACTCGGAATGAAAAACTGTTTTTT. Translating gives CASSLAQGTRNEKLFF.